The next 8 T cell receptor beta chains were all read from a single sample in a study of multiple sclerosis patients with progressive multifocal leukoencephalopathy. As to time point: before natalizumab initiation. Sequencing used immunoSEQ multiplex PCR; TCRdb keeps in-frame clones, though not all of them. The table shows tens of thousands of clones, with 85% to 90% occurring only once. The sample taken for sequencing was PBMCs. All receptors come from a human donor with multiple sclerosis.

This clone was counted between two and nine times. J is TRBJ1-6 and V is TRBV28, with 10 nucleotides matching TRBD1. The J segment lost 3 bases and the V segment lost 6 bases, leaving 26 bases of the junction unmatched. CDR1 and CDR2 from the germline V gene are MDHEN and SYDVKM. The CDR3 sequence is 23 residues long. The CDR3 sequence: CASRNIGGLFGTGETYYNSPLHF. The CDR3 DNA follows: TGTGCCAGCAGAAATATCGGAGGACTCTTCGGGACAGGGGAAACCTACTATAATTCACCCCTCCACTTT.

The chain carries TRBV7-8 and TRBJ1-1, with 8 bases aligning to TRBD1. Germline CDR1 is SGHVS and CDR2 is FQNEAQ. The CDR3 sequence is 16 residues long. Trimming took 5 bases from V and 0 from J; bases not matched to a gene: 8. The CDR3 reads CASSPGTGTMNTEAFF. CDR3 nucleotides: TGTGCCAGCAGCCCGGGGACAGGAACCATGAACACTGAAGCTTTCTTT.

The chain couples TRBV7-2 to TRBJ2-5; TRBD1 matches at 8 bases. The J call may be in error: the DNA end matches TRBJ2-7 better. The V gene's germline CDR1 is SGHTA and CDR2 FQGNSA. CDR3 length: 15 amino acids. The CDR3 region has the DNA TGTGCCAGCAGCTTAGAGACAGGGGAAGGGTACGAGCAGTACTTC. Its translation is CASSLETGEGYEQYF.

V and J are TRBV7-3 and TRBJ1-6, with TRBD1 identical over 8 bases. The CDR3 sequence is 15 residues long. With V trimmed by 5 bases and J by 7 bases, 7 bases remained unmatched. Germline V gene sequence: CDR1 SGHTA, CDR2 FQGTGA. The DNA of the CDR3 is TGTGCCAGCAGCGCAGGGGGCCCGATGAATTCACCCCTCCACTTT. Residues: CASSAGGPMNSPLHF. Based on the CDR3 plus reference TRBV7-3 and TRBJ1-6, the full variable domain is GAGVSQTPSNKVTEKGKYVELRCDPISGHTALYWYRQSLGQGPEFLIYFQGTGAADDSGLPNDRFFAVRPEGSVSTLKIQRTERGDSAVYLCASSAGGPMNSPLHFGNGTRLTVT.

The V call is TRBV2, the J call TRBJ1-5; D is ambiguous. V lost 6 bases and J 9 bases, leaving 12 bases between the germline ends. Germline CDR1 reads SNHLY; CDR2 reads FYNNEI. The CDR3 has 12 amino acids. CDR3 amino acids: CASRDSLGPQHF. The CDR3 DNA sequence: TGTGCCAGCAGGGACTCCTTGGGGCCCCAGCATTTT.

The rearrangement links TRBV7-9 to TRBJ2-5; D ambiguous. The J call may be mistaken, given a closer DNA end match to TRBJ2-7. Germline CDR1 is SEHNR and CDR2 is FQNEAQ (reference sequence). The CDR3 totals 13 residues. In DNA form, the CDR3 reads TGTGCCAGCAGCTTGGGCCCCTCCTACGAGCAGTACTTC. Residues: CASSLGPSYEQYF.

The chain is built from TRBV2 and TRBJ1-2, with no clear D. V lost 1 base and J 0 bases, leaving 9 bases between the germline ends. The CDR3 consists of 15 residues. CDR1 is SNHLY and CDR2 is FYNNEI in the germline V gene. CDR3 in DNA: TGTGCCAGCAGTGAAGAGCAGACAACTAACTATGGCTACACCTTC. This translates into CASSEEQTTNYGYTF.

This sequence joins TRBV19 and TRBJ2-3; D uncertain. Germline-derived CDR1 and CDR2 are LNHDA and SQIVND (reference sequence). The germline V and J ends were trimmed by 3 bases and 2 bases, with 9 bases remaining between them. The CDR3 is made up of 14 amino acids. CDR3 bases: TGTGCCAGTAGTATCAACCTGCTCACAGATACGCAGTATTTT. It encodes CASSINLLTDTQYF.